The 25 T cell receptor beta chains given below trace back to one sample, sequenced in a study of blood T cell repertoires in COVID-19. TCRdb's copy holds only in-frame clones and misses some; the assay was immunoSEQ multiplex PCR. The sample contains about 27,000 clones, around 83% of which appear only once. The sample comprised peripheral blood. All receptors derive from a man in his sixties or seventies with active COVID-19.

The chain carries TRBV10-2 and TRBJ2-5; 7 nucleotides line up with TRBD2. The CDR3 contains 18 residues. Germline assignment: CDR1 WSHSY and CDR2 SAAADI. With 2 bases clipped from V and 5 bases from J, the junction kept 17 bases outside the gene matches. CDR3 sequence: CASSEIKTSVPTGETQYF. For the CDR3, the DNA is TGCGCCAGCAGTGAGATAAAAACTAGCGTACCGACGGGGGAGACCCAGTACTTC.

This clone is termed medium-sized. The rearrangement joins TRBV19 to TRBJ1-5; D not resolved. The CDR3 covers 13 residues. Germline V gene lookup returns CDR1 LNHDA and CDR2 SQIVND (reference sequence). V lost 10 bases and J 2 bases, leaving 12 bases between the germline ends. The CDR3: CATLPGGNQPQHF. The CDR3 DNA is TGTGCCACCCTTCCAGGCGGCAATCAGCCCCAGCATTTT.

The rearrangement uses TRBV7-8 and TRBJ2-3, with no clear D. This CDR3 comprises 12 residues. CDR1 and CDR2 from the germline V gene are SGHVS and FQNEAQ. The V end lost 5 bases, the J end lost 2 bases, and 5 bases lay between the germline ends. As DNA, the CDR3 is TGTGCCAGCAGCACTAACACAGATACGCAGTATTTT. Translated, it gives CASSTNTDTQYF. Drawing the rest from reference TRBV7-8 and TRBJ2-3, the complete variable domain is GAGVSQSPRYKVAKRGQDVALRCDPISGHVSLFWYQQALGQGPEFLTYFQNEAQLDKSGLPSDRFFAERPEGSVSTLKIQRTQQEDSAVYLCASSTNTDTQYFGPGTRLTVL.

In this sample, this clone turned up a few times. The J gene is TRBJ1-5, the V gene TRBV7-8; 7 bases agree with TRBD1. The germline gives CDR1 SGHVS, CDR2 FQNEAQ. The ends lost 1 base at V and 5 bases at J; junction bases unmatched: 5. CDR3 length equals 15 residues. For the CDR3, the DNA is TGTGCCAGCAGCTTAGAGCAGGGGGATTATCAGCCCCAGCATTTT. It translates to CASSLEQGDYQPQHF.

The chain uses TRBV30 and TRBJ1-5, with 10 bases that match TRBD1. The CDR3 spans 18 residues. J was trimmed by 1 base and V by 2 bases; bases with no gene match: 11. Germline V gives CDR1 GTSNPN, CDR2 SVGIG (reference sequence). The CDR3, as DNA: TGTGCCTGGAGTACAACAAGACAGGGGGCTTTGAGCAATCAGCCCCAGCATTTT. Protein product: CAWSTTRQGALSNQPQHF. Complete variable domain (other parts from reference TRBV30 and TRBJ1-5): SQTIHQWPATLVQPVGSPLSLECTVEGTSNPNLYWYRQAAGRGLQLLFYSVGIGQISSEVPQNLSASRPQDRQFILSSKKLLLSDSGFYLCAWSTTRQGALSNQPQHFGDGTRLSIL.

The CDR3 DNA follows: TGTGCCAGCAGCTCCACAGCCTACTATGGCTACACCTTC. Its translation: CASSSTAYYGYTF. This sequence joins TRBV28 and TRBJ1-2; no firm D call. Trimming left V 6 bases short and J 3 bases short, with 11 bases between. The CDR3 contains 13 residues. Germline V lookup: CDR1 MDHEN, CDR2 SYDVKM.

The chain uses TRBV21-1 and TRBJ2-1; TRBD2, the table's D call, lacks a check against the DNA. TRBV21-1 is a known pseudogene. CDR3 length: 15 amino acids. In DNA, the CDR3 is TGTGCCAGCAGCGCACTAGCGGGGGGCGGCAATGAGCAGTTCTTC. Translation gives CASSALAGGGNEQFF.

The genes are TRBV9 and TRBJ1-4; D is undetermined. The CDR3 is made up of 14 amino acids. With 0 bases removed from V and 6 bases from J, the gap between germline ends came to 9 bases. CDR1 and CDR2 from the germline V gene are SGDLS and YYNGEE. The CDR3 DNA sequence: TGTGCCAGCAGCGTAGACGGGGTCCATGAAAAACTGTTTTTT. It specifies CASSVDGVHEKLFF.

As DNA, the CDR3 is TGTGCCAGCAGCTTAGGGGCCACTGGGCCCTACGAGCAGTACTTC. This encodes CASSLGATGPYEQYF. The chain employs TRBV7-8 and TRBJ2-7; D remains unclear. The CDR3 is 15 amino acids. Trimming removed 1 base from V and 2 bases from J, with 12 bases in between. Germline lookup yields CDR1 SGHVS and CDR2 FQNEAQ.

The V and J genes are TRBV29-1 and TRBJ2-7, with 11 bases aligning to TRBD2. Trimming removed 4 bases from V and 3 bases from J; junction bases left unmatched: 2. From germline, CDR1 is SQVTM and CDR2 ANQGSEA. This CDR3 is built from 13 residues. Here the CDR3 reads CSVGLAGRYEQYF. CDR3 DNA sequence: TGCAGCGTTGGACTAGCGGGACGCTACGAGCAGTACTTC.

In its sample, this clone was seen a few times. J is TRBJ1-1 and V is TRBV9; the D gene is possibly TRBD1 (5 bases). This CDR3 is built from 15 residues. Germline V lookup: CDR1 SGDLS, CDR2 YYNGEE. Trimming removed 0 bases at V and 6 bases at J, with 15 bases between. In DNA, the CDR3 is TGTGCCAGCAGCGTAGCTGGTACGGGGGTCTCTGAAGCTTTCTTT. Translated, it gives CASSVAGTGVSEAFF.

The V call is TRBV5-1, the J call TRBJ1-1, with TRBD1 identical over 8 bases. This CDR3 has 13 amino acids. V lost 7 bases and J lost 5; bases outside the gene matches: 7. Germline V gene sequence: CDR1 SGHRS, CDR2 YFSETQ. CDR3: CASGGQGLTEAFF. The CDR3 DNA follows: TGCGCCAGCGGAGGACAGGGCCTGACTGAAGCTTTCTTT.

The chain uses TRBV4-1 and TRBJ2-5, with no clear D. CDR1 is MGHRA, CDR2 YSYEKL, per germline. Trimming took off 0 bases at V and 0 bases at J, with 5 bases between the two ends. This CDR3 is 14 amino acids long. CDR3 nucleotides: TGCGCCAGCAGCCAAGACCCAGACCAAGAGACCCAGTACTTC. It is translated as CASSQDPDQETQYF.

The V and J genes are TRBV7-9 and TRBJ2-1; 9 bases are shared with TRBD2. The trim removed 4 bases at V and 1 base at J, leaving 5 bases unmatched. The CDR3 totals 16 residues. Germline CDR1 and CDR2: SEHNR and FQNEAQ (reference sequence). The CDR3 spells CASSYGLAFSYNEQFF. The CDR3, as DNA: TGTGCCAGCAGCTACGGACTAGCGTTTTCCTACAATGAGCAGTTCTTC.

This rearrangement joins TRBV6-5 to TRBJ1-2; TRBD1 might be the D (5 bases). The CDR3 length is 15 residues. V dropped 0 bases and J dropped 2 bases, with 10 bases sitting between them. The germline V gene encodes CDR1 MNHEY and CDR2 SVGAGI. The CDR3 reads CASSYSTGVNYGYTF. The CDR3 bases are TGTGCCAGCAGTTACTCAACAGGCGTAAACTATGGCTACACCTTC.

In this sample, this clone turned up a few times. The rearrangement uses TRBV30 and TRBJ1-6; D is ambiguous. CDR1 and CDR2 (germline): GTSNPN, SVGIG (reference sequence). This CDR3 spans 14 amino acids. The V end was cut by 0 bases, the J end by 9 bases, with 12 bases between. This CDR3 reads CAWSVSGEGSPLHF. CDR3 coding DNA: TGTGCCTGGAGTGTAAGCGGGGAGGGTTCACCCCTCCACTTT.

This clone was found a few times. The rearrangement joins TRBV3-1 (or the pseudogene TRBV3-2) to TRBJ2-1; D is uncertain. Trimming stripped 1 base from V and 4 bases from J, with 5 bases between. Germline V lookup: CDR1 LGHDT, CDR2 YNNKEL (reference sequence). CDR3 length equals 13 residues. The CDR3 reads CASSQGSYNEQFF. In nucleotides, the CDR3 is TGTGCCAGCAGCCAAGGCAGTTACAATGAGCAGTTCTTC.

This clone was seen a few times. The chain links TRBV7-6 to TRBJ2-2, with TRBD1 matching 7 bases. Per germline, CDR1 SGHVS and CDR2 FNYEAQ. The CDR3 covers 16 residues. Trimming cost V 5 bases and J 0 bases; bases outside gene matches: 6. The chain's CDR3 is CASSRGQPANTGELFF. CDR3 nucleotide sequence: TGTGCCAGCAGCCGGGGACAGCCCGCGAACACCGGGGAGCTGTTTTTT.

The chain couples TRBV28 to TRBJ2-1, with 14 bases that match TRBD2. The J segment lost 6 bases and the V segment lost 5 bases, leaving 12 bases of the junction unmatched. Germline V gives CDR1 MDHEN, CDR2 SYDVKM. CDR3 length: 18 residues. The CDR3, as DNA: TGTGCCAGCAGTGGCGACCGACTAGCGGGAGGGGGGGGCAATGAGCAGTTCTTC. Translating it yields CASSGDRLAGGGGNEQFF.

This chain connects TRBV5-6 to TRBJ2-7; no firm D call. CDR3 length: 11 amino acids. With 4 bases removed from V and 4 bases from J, the gap between germline ends came to 6 bases. Germline V gene lookup returns CDR1 SGHDT and CDR2 YYEEEE. CDR3 DNA: TGTGCCAGCAGCATCAGTTACGAGCAGTACTTC. Protein sequence: CASSISYEQYF.

In this sample, this clone turned up a few times. The chain combines TRBV2 with TRBJ1-5, with D perhaps TRBD1 (5 bases). CDR1 and CDR2 from the germline V gene are SNHLY and FYNNEI. The CDR3 contains 19 residues. Trimming removed 3 bases from V and 2 bases from J, with 23 bases in between. This CDR3 reads CASSDPGEAITGGNQPQHF. CDR3 DNA: TGTGCCAGCAGTGACCCCGGGGAGGCAATAACGGGGGGCAATCAGCCCCAGCATTTT.

This clone has a single count. CDR3 residues: CASRPGQTQGALHF. CDR3 coding DNA: TGTGCCAGCAGACCGGGACAGACCCAGGGGGCCCTCCACTTT. The V and J genes are TRBV28 and TRBJ1-6; TRBD1 matches at 7 bases. The CDR3 is 14 residues long. Germline V CDR1 and CDR2: MDHEN, SYDVKM. After removal of 6 bases from V and 14 bases from J, the junction contained 13 bases not matched to a gene.

J is TRBJ2-7 and V is TRBV6-1, with 7 positions matching TRBD2. V shed 3 bases, J shed 0 bases, and the junction held 2 bases outside the gene matches. The germline CDR1 and CDR2 sequences are MNHNS and SASEGT. The CDR3 has 14 residues. The CDR3 loop is CASSDRDYSYEQYF. DNA for the CDR3: TGTGCCAGCAGTGACCGGGACTACTCCTACGAGCAGTACTTC.

The V call is TRBV2, the J call TRBJ1-1; no clear D gene. Germline CDR1 reads SNHLY; CDR2 reads FYNNEI. The CDR3 has 14 residues. Trimming stripped 6 bases from V and 4 bases from J, with 15 bases between. In DNA form, the CDR3 reads TGTGCCAGCAGCGTCGTCGGGGTCGCCACTGAAGCTTTCTTT. Translation gives CASSVVGVATEAFF.

The rearrangement uses TRBV2 and TRBJ2-7; D possibly corresponds to TRBD2 (5 bases). The CDR3 runs to 13 residues. The ends were cut back, 2 bases at V and 7 bases at J, with 12 bases in the middle. Germline CDR1 is SNHLY and CDR2 is FYNNEI. CDR3: CASSENSRGEQYF. The CDR3 bases are TGTGCCAGCAGTGAAAACTCGCGAGGGGAGCAGTACTTC.